Each of the 22 T cell receptor beta chains below was sequenced from the same sample in a study of shared clonotypes between healthy human individuals. Naivety among CD8 cells was defined by CD45RO negativity and positive CCR7 selection, thereby excluding terminally differentiated effector memory CD45RA+ cells. Measured with immunoSEQ multiplex PCR; TCRdb has only the in-frame clones, and not every one. The sample carries over 2 million clones, about 95% recorded once. The sequenced sample consisted of naive CD8+ T cells sorted from blood. Receptors were obtained from a young man in good health.

This CDR3 reads CASSQEGQLNTEAFF. CDR3 DNA: TGTGCCAGCAGCCAAGAGGGACAGTTGAACACTGAAGCTTTCTTT. This chain uses TRBV4-2 with TRBJ1-1; TRBD1 agrees at 7 bases. The CDR3 loop spans 15 amino acids. The germline V gene encodes CDR1 LGHNA and CDR2 YNFKEQ. V gave up 0 bases and J gave up 0 bases; unmatched junction bases: 1.

The V gene is TRBV11-3, the J gene TRBJ2-3; 8 bases align to TRBD2. CDR1 is SGHNT and CDR2 is YENEEA in the germline V gene. The CDR3 has 15 residues. With 1 base clipped from V and 4 bases from J, the junction kept 4 bases outside the gene matches. The CDR3 region is CASSLGPGGADTQYF. CDR3 in DNA: TGTGCCAGCAGCTTAGGTCCGGGGGGGGCAGATACGCAGTATTTT.

The chain is built from TRBV4-3 and TRBJ1-5, with D perhaps matching TRBD1 (5 bases). Germline loops: CDR1 LGHNA, CDR2 YSLEER. This CDR3 contains 14 residues. Trimming removed 6 bases from V and 7 bases from J, with 16 bases in between. CDR3 amino acids: CASSLTQGWQPQHF. CDR3 bases: TGCGCCAGCAGTCTGACCCAGGGATGGCAGCCCCAGCATTTT.

The chain links TRBV18 to TRBJ1-4; D is uncertain. The germline CDR1 and CDR2 sequences are KGHSH and LQKENI. Trimming stripped 0 bases from V and 8 bases from J, with 7 bases between. The length of the CDR3 is 13 residues. The CDR3 region is CASSPPSREKLFF. CDR3 DNA sequence: TGTGCCAGCTCACCACCAAGTAGAGAAAAACTGTTTTTT.

The CDR3 is CASSIYRDRGYEQYF. CDR3 in DNA: TGTGCCAGTAGCATCTATAGGGACAGGGGCTACGAGCAGTACTTC. The chain recombines TRBV19 with TRBJ2-7, with TRBD1 identical over 10 bases. The CDR3 is made up of 15 amino acids. Germline V CDR1 and CDR2: LNHDA, SQIVND (reference sequence). The junction had 8 bases not matched to a gene; V was cut back by 6 bases and J by 3 bases. The full variable domain, completed using reference TRBV19 and TRBJ2-7, is DGGITQSPKYLFRKEGQNVTLSCEQNLNHDAMYWYRQDPGQGLRLIYYSQIVNDFQKGDIAEGYSVSREKKESFPLTVTSAQKNPTAFYLCASSIYRDRGYEQYFGPGTRLTVT.

This clone appeared once. The chain carries TRBV2 and TRBJ2-5, with D hard to call. Per germline, CDR1 SNHLY and CDR2 FYNNEI. The CDR3 extends over 14 amino acids. The ends were cut back, 5 bases at V and 4 bases at J, with 14 bases in the middle. The CDR3 protein is CASSYWGGSETQYF. CDR3 nucleotide sequence: TGTGCCAGCAGTTACTGGGGTGGCTCAGAGACCCAGTACTTC.

V usage is TRBV19 and J usage is TRBJ2-2; 10 bases fit TRBD1. V shed 6 bases and J 6 bases; nucleotides not matched to a gene: 10. This CDR3 is 16 amino acids long. The germline V gene encodes CDR1 LNHDA and CDR2 SQIVND (reference sequence). DNA of the CDR3: TGTGCCAGTAGCGAAAAGACAGGGGGCGTAGCCGGGGAGCTGTTTTTT. It translates to CASSEKTGGVAGELFF.

The rearrangement joins TRBV30 to TRBJ2-5; 11 bases line up with TRBD2. This CDR3 is 15 amino acids long. Germline CDR1 is GTSNPN and CDR2 is SVGIG (reference sequence). The V segment lost 4 bases and the J segment 5 bases; nucleotides outside the gene matches: 9. The CDR3 DNA reads as TGTGCCTGGAATGTAGCGGGAGGGCCAGGGGAGACCCAGTACTTC. It codes for CAWNVAGGPGETQYF.

This chain connects TRBV7-9 to TRBJ2-5, with TRBD1 identical over 7 bases. Germline values: CDR1 SEHNR, CDR2 FQNEAQ (reference sequence). This CDR3 comprises 14 residues. With 2 bases clipped from V and 5 bases from J, the junction kept 5 bases outside the gene matches. The CDR3 DNA is TGTGCCAGCAGCTTAAAAGGGGGCCGGGAGACCCAGTACTTC. It specifies CASSLKGGRETQYF.

The genes are TRBV4-1 and TRBJ2-1; D is undetermined. Germline values: CDR1 MGHRA, CDR2 YSYEKL. The germline V and J ends were trimmed by 4 bases and 6 bases, with 10 bases remaining between them. This CDR3 is 13 amino acids long. The CDR3 region has the DNA TGCGCCAGCAGCCCCCGAATGGGCAATGAGCAGTTCTTC. Translation: CASSPRMGNEQFF.

The rearrangement links TRBV7-9 to TRBJ1-1; weak D call: TRBD1 (5 bases). Germline V gene sequence: CDR1 SEHNR, CDR2 FQNEAQ (reference sequence). The V gene lost 1 base and the J gene lost 4 bases, with 19 bases spanning the gap. This CDR3 comprises 17 residues. CDR3 residues: CASSLVGALPWGTEAFF. CDR3 in DNA: TGTGCCAGCAGCTTAGTAGGGGCACTACCCTGGGGCACTGAAGCTTTCTTT.

The rearrangement joins TRBV27 to TRBJ2-7; the D call may be TRBD1 or TRBD2 (7 bases each). This CDR3 has 16 residues. Germline values: CDR1 MNHEY, CDR2 SMNVEV (reference sequence). V lost 2 bases and J 4 bases, leaving 18 bases between the germline ends. The CDR3 protein is CASSLRGGTELYEQYF. CDR3 in DNA: TGTGCCAGCAGTTTAAGGGGGGGGACAGAATTATACGAGCAGTACTTC.

This clone was detected only once. The identical CDR3 is also encoded by other nucleotide sequences in the sample. This chain links TRBV30 with TRBJ2-7, with 7 bases that match TRBD2. Per the germline V gene, CDR1 is GTSNPN and CDR2 is SVGIG (reference sequence). The CDR3 spans 13 residues. V lost 5 bases, J lost 0 bases, and 4 bases stayed unmatched. CDR3 nucleotides: TGTGCCTGGGTTGGCGGGAGCTCCTACGAGCAGTACTTC. This encodes CAWVGGSSYEQYF.

This clone showed up just once. The gene calls are TRBV7-6 and TRBJ2-7; 13 positions agree with TRBD2. The CDR3 is 15 amino acids. Trimming cost V 5 bases and J 5 bases; bases outside gene matches: 6. Germline V gene data show CDR1 as SGHVS and CDR2 as FNYEAQ. The CDR3 DNA reads as TGTGCCAGCAGCGAGGGACTAGCGGGAATCCACGAGCAGTACTTC. Translated: CASSEGLAGIHEQYF.

V and J are TRBV10-3 and TRBJ2-5; TRBD1 matches 7 bases. The germline gives CDR1 ENHRY, CDR2 SYGVKD. The CDR3 extends over 15 amino acids. With V trimmed by 4 bases and J by 5 bases, 10 bases remained unmatched. The CDR3 DNA reads TGTGCCATCAGTGGAAGAGGGGGCATAGGGGAGACCCAGTACTTC. Protein: CAISGRGGIGETQYF.

Many counts were recorded for this clone. The gene calls are TRBV30 and TRBJ1-4; possible D gene TRBD1, 6 bases. The CDR3 has 13 residues. With 2 bases removed from V and 4 bases from J, the gap between germline ends came to 8 bases. CDR1 and CDR2 from the germline V gene are GTSNPN and SVGIG (reference sequence). The CDR3 protein is CAWSPQGNEKLFF. The CDR3, as DNA: TGTGCCTGGAGTCCACAGGGTAATGAAAAACTGTTTTTT.

This chain links TRBV2 with TRBJ2-7; tentative D call: TRBD1 (6 bases). Germline V CDR1 and CDR2: SNHLY, FYNNEI. With 7 bases removed from V and 3 bases from J, the gap between germline ends came to 10 bases. This CDR3 spans 12 amino acids. The chain's CDR3 is CASMTGNYEQYF. The CDR3 DNA is TGTGCCAGCATGACAGGCAACTACGAGCAGTACTTC.

The chain uses TRBV5-1 and TRBJ2-3; TRBD2 is a possible D gene (5 bases). Germline V gives CDR1 SGHRS, CDR2 YFSETQ. Deletions cut 1 base from V and 6 bases from J, with 12 bases between. The CDR3 runs 14 residues. The CDR3 region is CASSLYEGWDTQYF. CDR3 coding DNA: TGCGCCAGCAGCTTGTATGAGGGTTGGGATACGCAGTATTTT.

This clone has a single count. The V gene is TRBV29-1, the J gene TRBJ1-1; D is uncertain. The V end was cut by 4 bases, the J end by 0 bases, with 12 bases between. From germline, CDR1 is SQVTM and CDR2 ANQGSEA. The CDR3 covers 14 residues. The CDR3, as DNA: TGCAGCGTTGTTTCCTACGGAATGAACACTGAAGCTTTCTTT. It yields the protein CSVVSYGMNTEAFF.

The chain has TRBV6-5 and TRBJ2-5; D not resolved. Germline V gives CDR1 MNHEY, CDR2 SVGAGI. With 6 bases removed from V and 1 base from J, the gap between germline ends came to 6 bases. CDR3 length equals 12 residues. The CDR3 loop reads CASSQPQETQYF. CDR3 in DNA: TGTGCCAGCAGCCAACCCCAAGAGACCCAGTACTTC.

In nucleotides, the CDR3 is TGTGCCAGCAGTTTAATAGGGCGGGCCGGGGAGCTGTTTTTT. Protein product: CASSLIGRAGELFF. V usage is TRBV27 and J usage is TRBJ2-2, with D perhaps matching TRBD2 (5 bases). Germline CDR1 MNHEY, CDR2 SMNVEV (reference sequence). V was clipped by 2 bases and J by 6 bases, with 10 bases between them. The CDR3 runs 14 residues.

The chain is built from TRBV27 and TRBJ2-7; maybe TRBD2 (7 bases). CDR1 is MNHEY, CDR2 SMNVEV, per germline (reference sequence). This CDR3 region has 15 residues. Trimming shortened V by 4 bases and J by 5 bases, and 18 bases separated the two germline ends. This chain's CDR3 is CASSSLGGAPDEQYF. The CDR3 bases are TGTGCCAGCAGTTCCCTAGGGGGGGCCCCTGACGAGCAGTACTTC.